This T cell receptor (beta chain) was retrieved from a study of blood T cell repertoires in COVID-19. At the level of the study: From the United States, Italy and Spain came samples of acute and convalescent COVID-19. Nucleic acid was either cDNA or gDNA, and it came from T cells, B-cell-depleted T cells, or PBMCs.

Clones were read by immunoSEQ multiplex PCR, and TCRdb kept only the in-frame ones, dropping some. The sample includes 55,000 to 75,000 clones, more than 75% of them seen just once. The CDR3 contains 19 residues. Germline loops: CDR1 SGHKS, CDR2 YYEKEE (reference sequence). V shed 4 bases, J shed 0 bases, and the junction held 15 bases outside the gene matches. This clone was counted once. What was sequenced was peripheral blood. This chain connects TRBV5-5 to TRBJ2-7; 11 bases align to TRBD2. This receptor was taken from a man aged 50 to 60 with active COVID-19. CDR3 bases: TGTGCCAGCAGCAAGTCCGCCGGGACTAGCGGACCAAGCTCCTACGAGCAGTACTTC. Amino acids: CASSKSAGTSGPSSYEQYF.